Included here is one TCR beta chain sequence, with context. Its matching antigen is unknown. Regions amplified from RNA transcripts were the TCR beta CDR3 regions. When the TCR CDR3 underwent first-round RT-PCR, the HTBI primer set was used. Each CDR3 protein gets one entry after TCRdb re-called the multiplex PCR reads with MiXCR. This table has over 500,000 distinct CDR3 sequences, about 16% appearing once. Germline V gene sequence: CDR1 MNHEY, CDR2 SMNVEV (reference sequence). The V end lost 7 bases, the J end lost 2 bases, and 6 bases lay between the germline ends. CDR3 length: 13 amino acids. This entry belongs to a study of T cells in Graves' hyperthyroidism and ophthalmopathy. Study-wide results and limits: Using 13 V-J features, a model discriminated ophthalmopathy from stable hyperthyroidism.

Sequenced: blood. The clonotype was recovered from a woman aged 25 to 39 with Graves' ophthalmopathy. The chain couples TRBV27 to TRBJ1-6; no definite D call. CDR3 region: CASKVAYNSPLHF. In DNA, the CDR3 is TGTGCCAGCAAGGTAGCCTATAATTCACCCCTCCACTTT.